The 4 T cell receptor beta chains given below trace back to one sample, sequenced in a study of blood T cell repertoires in COVID-19. Clones were sequenced by immunoSEQ multiplex PCR, and TCRdb holds only the in-frame ones, with some missing. Among roughly 230,000 clones listed, 80% to 85% were seen once. Sequenced input: peripheral blood. These TCRs come from a man aged 50 to 60 with active or convalescent COVID-19.

The genes are TRBV3-1 (or the pseudogene TRBV3-2) and TRBJ1-6; possible D gene TRBD1, 5 bases. This CDR3 has 16 residues. From germline, CDR1 is LGHDT and CDR2 YNNKEL (reference sequence). The V and J ends lost 4 bases and 3 bases respectively, with 13 bases between them. CDR3 coding DNA: TGTGCCAGCAGCCCCCGGGGGGGTGTCTATAATTCACCCCTCCACTTT. This codes for CASSPRGGVYNSPLHF.

The V gene is TRBV2, the J gene TRBJ2-7; D is unresolved. V lost 1 base and J 1 base, leaving 8 bases between the germline ends. Germline V gene lookup returns CDR1 SNHLY and CDR2 FYNNEI. The CDR3 covers 14 residues. As DNA, the CDR3 is TGTGCCAGCAGTGAAGGTGATAGATCCTACGAGCAGTACTTC. This translates into CASSEGDRSYEQYF.

V and J are TRBV3-1 (or the pseudogene TRBV3-2) and TRBJ1-1; 8 bases line up with TRBD1. This CDR3 comprises 14 residues. Per the germline V gene, CDR1 is LGHDT and CDR2 is YNNKEL (reference sequence). V lost 3 bases to trimming and J lost 3 bases; unmatched junction nucleotides: 3. The CDR3 DNA reads TGTGCCAGCAGCCAGCAGGGGGCGGACACTGAAGCTTTCTTT. Protein sequence: CASSQQGADTEAFF.

The chain couples TRBV7-6 to TRBJ2-5; 14 nucleotides line up with TRBD2. With V trimmed by 2 bases and J by 2 bases, 4 bases remained unmatched. The CDR3 covers 17 residues. In germline, CDR1 is SGHVS, CDR2 FNYEAQ. The CDR3 DNA sequence: TGTGCCAGCAGCTTACCGCGACTAGCGGGGGGGCAAGAGACCCAGTACTTC. Translation gives CASSLPRLAGGQETQYF.